This TCR beta chain derives from a study of T cell responses to AZD1222 COVID-19 vaccine. General study points: Spike-specific TCR breadth and depth were elevated following two AZD1222 doses.

Germline lookup yields CDR1 SGHNT and CDR2 YENEEA. This CDR3 spans 14 amino acids. V lost 5 bases to trimming and J lost 4 bases, with 14 bases between them. With regard to this clone: Its antigen is not known.

Profiling relied on immunoSEQ multiplex PCR, and the TCRdb table lists in-frame clones only, not all of them. The sample includes about 150,000 clones, around 90% of them seen just once. The sequence came from an adult who received the AZD1222 COVID-19 vaccine. This specimen consisted of peripheral blood, obtained 28 days after the second AZD1222 dose. This chain uses TRBV11-3 with TRBJ1-2; weak D call: TRBD1 (5 bases). The CDR3 DNA reads as TGTGCCAGCAGCCCAGAGGCGGGGACCTATGGCTACACCTTC. Encoded protein: CASSPEAGTYGYTF.